This paragraph reports one T cell receptor (beta chain). What it binds is unknown. Upon completion of about 10 days in culture, CD4+ T cells were isolated. BNT162b2 vaccine or mRNA-1273 vaccine was given to participants in two doses. The data stem from a study of vaccination effects on CD4 cells after COVID-19. Produced via immunoSEQ multiplex PCR; TCRdb's table is partial and in-frame only. The table shows tens of thousands of clones, with around 70% occurring only once. The CDR3 runs to 14 residues. Trimming cost V 6 bases and J 3 bases; bases outside gene matches: 6. Germline V gene data show CDR1 as SGHTA and CDR2 as FQGTGA.

The sequencing used CD4+ T cells from PBMCs cultured without peptide, collected after COVID-19 vaccination. The V and J genes are TRBV7-3 and TRBJ2-5; 8 bases are shared with TRBD2. The origin of this receptor is a human donor who received a COVID-19 vaccine. The CDR3 nucleotides are TGTGCCAGCAGTCTAACGGGGGGGAAAGAGACCCAGTACTTC. It specifies CASSLTGGKETQYF.